This entry lists 14 T cell receptor beta chains sequenced from one sample in a study of T cell responses to AZD1222 COVID-19 vaccine. TCRdb's copy holds only in-frame clones and misses some; the assay was immunoSEQ multiplex PCR. Among around 58,000 clones listed, more than 80% were seen once. Specimen: peripheral blood, collected 28 days after the second AZD1222 dose. The source is an adult who received the AZD1222 COVID-19 vaccine.

The chain uses TRBV14 and TRBJ2-1, with TRBD1 matching over 7 bases. Germline lookup yields CDR1 SGHDN and CDR2 FVKESK. V was pared by 5 bases and J by 4 bases, with 8 bases of the junction left unmatched. The CDR3 covers 15 residues. CDR3 coding DNA: TGTGCCAGCAGCGCGCCGGGACAGACATACAATGAGCAGTTCTTC. It translates to CASSAPGQTYNEQFF.

The V gene is TRBV5-4, the J gene TRBJ1-6; D not resolved. Germline CDR1 reads SGHNT; CDR2 reads YYREEE (reference sequence). Trimming took off 0 bases at V and 5 bases at J, with 9 bases between the two ends. There are 15 residues in the CDR3. This CDR3 reads CASSLEVGNNSPLHF. The CDR3 DNA reads TGTGCCAGCAGCTTGGAGGTGGGGAATAATTCACCCCTCCACTTT.

The V call is TRBV6-4, the J call TRBJ2-1; tentatively, D is TRBD2 (6 bases). CDR1 MRHNA and CDR2 SNTAGT come from the germline V gene. The CDR3 consists of 16 residues. The V end was cut by 3 bases, the J end by 1 base, with 13 bases between. In DNA form, the CDR3 reads TGTGCCAGCAGTGAAATTAGCGGTGCGTCCTACAATGAGCAGTTCTTC. Its translation: CASSEISGASYNEQFF.

The chain combines TRBV10-3 with TRBJ2-3; 13 bases line up with TRBD2. Trimming took 10 bases from V and 4 from J; bases not matched to a gene: 8. Germline V gene data show CDR1 as ENHRY and CDR2 as SYGVKD. The CDR3 spans 15 residues. CDR3 amino acids: CATDPGLAGSDTQYF. Here the CDR3 DNA reads TGTGCCACCGACCCGGGACTAGCGGGGTCAGATACGCAGTATTTT.

V is TRBV11-3 and J is TRBJ2-5; the D is unclear. Deletions cut 2 bases from V and 4 bases from J, with 11 bases between. Germline V lookup: CDR1 SGHNT, CDR2 YENEEA. The CDR3 contains 14 residues. DNA of the CDR3: TGTGCCAGCAGCTTAACCACGAATGGAGAGACCCAGTACTTC. Amino acids: CASSLTTNGETQYF.

The CDR3 sequence is CASSPHSGQQYNEQFF. CDR3 coding DNA: TGTGCCAGCAGTCCCCACTCGGGACAGCAATACAATGAGCAGTTCTTC. The chain recombines TRBV6-2 or TRBV6-3 with TRBJ2-1; 7 positions agree with TRBD1. Germline values: CDR1 MNHEY, CDR2 SVGEGT. Trimming removed 5 bases from V and 4 bases from J; junction bases left unmatched: 11. This CDR3 comprises 16 residues.

Judged by abundance, this clone is medium-sized. The CDR3 spells CASSEPGQGRGANVLTF. The CDR3 DNA follows: TGTGCCAGCAGTGAACCTGGACAGGGCCGGGGGGCCAACGTCCTGACTTTC. The chain couples TRBV25-1 to TRBJ2-6, with 8 bases fitting TRBD1. Trimming removed 2 bases from V and 4 bases from J; junction bases left unmatched: 7. This CDR3 contains 17 residues. CDR1 and CDR2 (germline): MGHDK, SYGVNS.

J is TRBJ2-7 and V is TRBV19; TRBD1 agrees at 8 bases. The V segment lost 3 bases and the J segment 0 bases; nucleotides outside the gene matches: 4. This CDR3 region has 15 residues. Looked up from germline, CDR1 is LNHDA and CDR2 is SQIVND (reference sequence). CDR3 amino acids: CASSMTGASSYEQYF. The CDR3 region has the DNA TGTGCCAGTAGTATGACAGGGGCCAGCTCCTACGAGCAGTACTTC. Based on the CDR3 plus reference TRBV19 and TRBJ2-7, the full variable domain is DGGITQSPKYLFRKEGQNVTLSCEQNLNHDAMYWYRQDPGQGLRLIYYSQIVNDFQKGDIAEGYSVSREKKESFPLTVTSAQKNPTAFYLCASSMTGASSYEQYFGPGTRLTVT.

This rearrangement joins TRBV5-1 to TRBJ1-1, with D perhaps TRBD1 (6 bases). V was clipped by 0 bases and J by 1 base, with 10 bases between them. Germline V gene sequence: CDR1 SGHRS, CDR2 YFSETQ. This CDR3 is 15 amino acids long. CDR3 sequence reads: CASSLVGGPNTEAFF. As DNA, the CDR3 is TGCGCCAGCAGCTTGGTCGGGGGCCCGAACACTGAAGCTTTCTTT.

For this clone: Distinct nucleotide sequences in the sample also encode this CDR3. The chain couples TRBV6-5 to TRBJ1-2, with 7 nucleotides matching TRBD1. Germline V lookup: CDR1 MNHEY, CDR2 SVGAGI. This CDR3 region has 14 residues. V trimming: 4 bases; J trimming: 0 bases; junction bases outside the gene matches: 2. The CDR3 reads CASSSGQSNYGYTF. The CDR3 coding sequence is TGTGCCAGCAGTTCGGGACAGTCTAACTATGGCTACACCTTC.

The rearrangement links TRBV6-6 to TRBJ2-2; TRBD2 matches at 10 bases. The length of the CDR3 is 16 residues. The germline V gene encodes CDR1 MNHNY and CDR2 SVGAGI (reference sequence). Trimming at V came to 5 bases and at J to 6 bases, leaving 9 bases not matched to a gene. The chain's CDR3 is CASSPSASGSPGELFF. The CDR3, as DNA: TGTGCCAGCAGTCCGTCGGCTAGCGGGAGCCCCGGGGAGCTGTTTTTT.

This chain uses TRBV18 with TRBJ2-3; 8 bases align to TRBD2. The germline V gene encodes CDR1 KGHSH and CDR2 LQKENI. Trimming at V came to 6 bases and at J to 4 bases, leaving 12 bases not matched to a gene. The CDR3 length is 16 residues. The CDR3 region is CASSPLTGGSADTQYF. The CDR3 coding sequence is TGTGCCAGCTCTCCTCTGACGGGAGGGTCGGCAGATACGCAGTATTTT. The full variable domain, rest sourced from reference TRBV18 and TRBJ2-3, is NAGVMQNPRHLVRRRGQEARLRCSPMKGHSHVYWYRQLPEEGLKFMVYLQKENIIDESGMPKERFSAEFPKEGPSILRIQQVVRGDSAAYFCASSPLTGGSADTQYFGPGTRLTVL.

The chain links TRBV27 to TRBJ1-2; 8 nucleotides align to TRBD1. Germline V gene sequence: CDR1 MNHEY, CDR2 SMNVEV (reference sequence). The V segment lost 4 bases and the J segment 8 bases; nucleotides outside the gene matches: 6. The CDR3 consists of 13 residues. The CDR3 sequence is CASSSQGARGYTF. The CDR3 DNA reads TGTGCCAGCAGTTCCCAGGGGGCGAGGGGCTACACCTTC.

As DNA, the CDR3 is TGTGCCAGCAGCGCCCACAGGGGGTTCGACGAGCAGTACTTC. It codes for CASSAHRGFDEQYF. This chain uses TRBV9 with TRBJ2-7, with 8 bases aligning to TRBD1. CDR1 and CDR2 (germline): SGDLS, YYNGEE. J gave up 5 bases and V 3 bases, and 7 bases lay outside the gene matches. The CDR3 length is 14 residues.